This T cell receptor (beta chain) came from a study of blood T cell repertoires in COVID-19. Turning to the study itself: Samples taken during acute and convalescent COVID-19 were collected in the United States, Italy and Spain. In each case, the material was cDNA or gDNA derived from T cells, B-cell-depleted T cells, or PBMCs.

As handled by the study authors: From reference gene primer amplification, estimates of nucleated cell counts were derived. Repertoires were generated with immunoSEQ multiplex PCR, while TCRdb's copy carries only in-frame clones and drops some. V, J and clone size reflect that table, while D and trimming were determined from the DNA. Of under 200,000 clones listed, about 85% are singletons. Trimming removed 3 bases at V and 0 bases at J, with 9 bases between. CDR1 and CDR2 (germline): KGHSH, LQKENI. The CDR3 consists of 14 residues. Self-reported history from a screening survey and questionnaire set each donor's cohort.

The origin of this receptor is a middle-aged woman with acute COVID-19. V is TRBV18 and J is TRBJ2-7; weak D call: TRBD1 (6 bases). Specimen: PBMCs or T cells enriched from blood (not recorded which). The CDR3 nucleotides are TGTGCCAGCTCACCCGACAGGAACTCCTACGAGCAGTACTTC. This encodes CASSPDRNSYEQYF.